The 11 T cell receptor beta chains below were found in one sample sequenced in a study of Ad26.COV2.S vaccination and SARS-CoV-2 variants. TCRdb's copy holds only in-frame clones and misses some; the assay was immunoSEQ multiplex PCR. The profile covers about 680,000 clones, with more than 80% appearing a single time and about 1.5% taken by the ten largest. Treatment specified: roughly 20 received Ad26.COV2.S at low or high dose, single or two shots; 5 received placebo; per-sample allocation not given. At day 63 after the first vaccine or placebo injection, samples were drawn. This material consisted of peripheral blood, taken in a trial of Ad26.COV2.S vaccine versus placebo. The source of these receptors is a person aged 18-60 years who received the Ad26.COV2.S COVID-19 vaccine or a placebo.

The chain has TRBV12-3 or TRBV12-4 and TRBJ1-2; 7 bases fit TRBD1. The junction had 5 bases not matched to a gene; V was cut back by 6 bases and J by 7 bases. This CDR3 is built from 12 residues. CDR3 residues: CASRETGFGYTF. The CDR3 nucleotides read TGTGCCAGCAGGGAGACAGGGTTTGGCTACACCTTC.

The chain recombines TRBV29-1 with TRBJ2-1; D might be TRBD1 (6 bases). The CDR3 covers 15 residues. From germline, CDR1 is SQVTM and CDR2 ANQGSEA. The V gene lost 6 bases and the J gene lost 0 bases, with 15 bases spanning the gap. CDR3 bases: TGCAGCGTGGGCCTTGGGGGCTACTCCTACAATGAGCAGTTCTTC. Protein sequence: CSVGLGGYSYNEQFF.

V and J are TRBV7-8 and TRBJ2-1; the D gene is possibly TRBD2 (7 bases). The CDR3 is 16 amino acids. Germline V gives CDR1 SGHVS, CDR2 FQNEAQ. V shed 3 bases and J shed 0 bases, with 12 bases lying between them. In nucleotides, the CDR3 is TGTGCCAGCAGCTTCCGCGGGGGCCGCTCCTACAATGAGCAGTTCTTC. This encodes CASSFRGGRSYNEQFF.

This clone was counted a few times. This chain links TRBV29-1 with TRBJ1-2, with D hard to call. This CDR3 is built from 12 residues. V lost 6 bases, J lost 1 base, and 9 bases lay in between. Per the germline V gene, CDR1 is SQVTM and CDR2 is ANQGSEA. Here the CDR3 DNA reads TGCAGCGTCAGAAGGAGTAACTATGGCTACACCTTC. Residues: CSVRRSNYGYTF.

The V gene is TRBV6-6, the J gene TRBJ1-5; no definite D call. V was clipped by 3 bases and J by 3 bases, with 9 bases between them. The germline V gene encodes CDR1 MNHNY and CDR2 SVGAGI (reference sequence). There are 14 residues in the CDR3. The CDR3 nucleotides read TGTGCCAGCAGTTATATGGCCAACAATCAGCCCCAGCATTTT. Protein product: CASSYMANNQPQHF.

A word on this clone: Other DNA sequences of this sample code for an identical CDR3. The chain is built from TRBV9 and TRBJ2-2; perhaps TRBD2 as D (5 bases). V lost 0 bases to trimming and J lost 5 bases, with 5 bases between them. This CDR3 has 13 residues. Germline assignment: CDR1 SGDLS and CDR2 YYNGEE. The CDR3 reads CASSVGGTGELFF. The CDR3 DNA reads as TGTGCCAGCAGCGTAGGCGGGACCGGGGAGCTGTTTTTT.

The rearrangement joins TRBV24-1 to TRBJ2-7, with D maybe TRBD1 (5 bases). This CDR3 comprises 14 residues. Deletions cut 5 bases from V and 5 bases from J, with 15 bases between. The germline V gene has CDR1 KGHDR and CDR2 SFDVKD. For the CDR3, the DNA is TGTGCCACCAGTGCAGCAGGGTATCTGAACGAGCAGTACTTC. Translated, it gives CATSAAGYLNEQYF.

The rearrangement uses TRBV13 and TRBJ2-7, with 7 bases fitting TRBD1. The trim removed 4 bases at V and 1 base at J, leaving 1 base unmatched. The germline V gene has CDR1 PRHDT and CDR2 FYEKMQ (reference sequence). The CDR3 covers 13 residues. The CDR3 nucleotides are TGTGCCAGCAGCTACAGGGGTTCCTACGAGCAGTACTTC. Amino acid sequence: CASSYRGSYEQYF. The full variable domain, rest sourced from reference TRBV13 and TRBJ2-7, is AAGVIQSPRHLIKEKRETATLKCYPIPRHDTVYWYQQGPGQDPQFLISFYEKMQSDKGSIPDRFSAQQFSDYHSELNMSSLELGDSALYFCASSYRGSYEQYFGPGTRLTVT.

This chain links TRBV27 with TRBJ2-2; possible D gene TRBD1, 6 bases. CDR3 length: 14 amino acids. Deletions cut 3 bases from V and 5 bases from J, with 10 bases between. Germline V gene sequence: CDR1 MNHEY, CDR2 SMNVEV (reference sequence). CDR3 DNA sequence: TGTGCCAGCAGTTTTGCACAGGGAACCGGGGAGCTGTTTTTT. As protein: CASSFAQGTGELFF.

This chain links TRBV30 with TRBJ1-3; no reliable D call. The CDR3 runs 13 residues. Trimming cost V 4 bases and J 0 bases, with 7 bases left between them. Looked up from germline, CDR1 is GTSNPN and CDR2 is SVGIG (reference sequence). Here the CDR3 reads CAWIRNSGNTIYF. Written as DNA, the CDR3 is TGTGCCTGGATTCGCAACTCTGGAAACACCATATATTTT. Looking up the rest from reference TRBV30 and TRBJ1-3 gives the full variable domain: SQTIHQWPATLVQPVGSPLSLECTVEGTSNPNLYWYRQAAGRGLQLLFYSVGIGQISSEVPQNLSASRPQDRQFILSSKKLLLSDSGFYLCAWIRNSGNTIYFGEGSWLTVV.

The rearrangement uses TRBV5-8 and TRBJ2-3, with D possibly matching TRBD1 (5 bases). The V gene lost 4 bases and the J gene lost 3 bases, with 15 bases spanning the gap. CDR1 is SGHTS and CDR2 is YDEGEE in the germline V gene. CDR3 length: 15 residues. This CDR3 reads CASSPMGLATDTQYF. The DNA of the CDR3 is TGTGCCAGCAGCCCTATGGGGCTCGCGACAGATACGCAGTATTTT.